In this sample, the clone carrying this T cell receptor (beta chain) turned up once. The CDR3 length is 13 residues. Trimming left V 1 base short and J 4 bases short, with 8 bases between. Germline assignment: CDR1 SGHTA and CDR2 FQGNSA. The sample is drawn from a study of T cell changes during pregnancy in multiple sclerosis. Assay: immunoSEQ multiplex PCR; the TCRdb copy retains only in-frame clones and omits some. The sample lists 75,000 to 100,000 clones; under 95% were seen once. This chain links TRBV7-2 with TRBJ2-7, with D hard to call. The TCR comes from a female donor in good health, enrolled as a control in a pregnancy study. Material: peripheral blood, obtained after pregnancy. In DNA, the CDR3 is TGTGCCAGCAGCTTAGGTGTTTCATACGAGCAGTACTTC. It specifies CASSLGVSYEQYF.